These 26 T cell receptor beta chains were all obtained from the same sample, sequenced in a study of T cells in Graves' hyperthyroidism and ophthalmopathy. TCR beta CDR3 regions were amplified from RNA. A set of HTBI primers served as the primers for a first-round RT-PCR of the TCR CDR3. MiXCR, applied by TCRdb to the multiplex PCR reads, yields one record per CDR3 protein. Among roughly 700,000 distinct CDR3 sequences listed, just over 35% were seen once. The sequenced sample was blood. The receptor set was obtained from a middle-aged woman with Graves' hyperthyroidism.

This clonotype was picked up many times. V and J are TRBV7-2 and TRBJ1-4, with 9 nucleotides matching TRBD1. CDR3 length equals 16 residues. J gave up 4 bases and V 6 bases, and 9 bases lay outside the gene matches. Germline V CDR1 and CDR2: SGHTA, FQGNSA. CDR3 in DNA: TGTGCCAGCAGGAAATCGGTGGGACAGGGTAATGAAAAACTGTTTTTT. It specifies CASRKSVGQGNEKLFF.

The chain carries TRBV7-2 and TRBJ1-4; perhaps TRBD1 as D (5 bases). The germline V gene encodes CDR1 SGHTA and CDR2 FQGNSA. This CDR3 is 16 amino acids long. The V gene lost 3 bases and the J gene lost 7 bases, with 18 bases spanning the gap. The CDR3 DNA is TGTGCCAGCAGCTTTAGCCCTGGGAGGGGAGGTGAAAAACTGTTTTTT. Its translation is CASSFSPGRGGEKLFF.

This clonotype came up many times. J is TRBJ1-2 and V is TRBV20-1; D gene uncertain. The CDR3 totals 12 residues. Trimming pared 5 bases from V and 4 bases from J, leaving 11 bases between. In germline, CDR1 is DFQATT, CDR2 SNEGSKA (reference sequence). The CDR3 loop is CSAAGRSYGYTF. CDR3 in DNA: TGCAGTGCTGCCGGACGGAGCTATGGCTACACCTTC.

The chain employs TRBV7-3 and TRBJ2-7; D is uncertain. Germline CDR1 and CDR2: SGHTA and FQGTGA. The CDR3 contains 10 residues. CDR3 sequence reads: CARDLYEQYF. The DNA for the CDR3 is TGTGCTAGAGATTTGTACGAGCAGTACTTC.

This clonotype was seen a handful of times. V is TRBV6-1 and J is TRBJ2-7; D possibly uses TRBD1 or TRBD2 (5 bases each). CDR1 and CDR2 from the germline V gene are MNHNS and SASEGT. The CDR3 has 15 amino acids. Trimming removed 1 base at V and 4 bases at J, with 14 bases between. For the CDR3, the DNA is TGTGCCAGCAGTGAAGTTTCGGGCAGGGAGTACGAGCAGTACTTC. This encodes CASSEVSGREYEQYF.

Worth noting for this clonotype: Since a much larger clone is just one base distant, this may be a read error. A read error is likely, as this CDR3 ends without the conserved phenylalanine or tryptophan. The chain recombines TRBV13 with TRBJ1-6; TRBD1 might be the D (5 bases). The V end lost 10 bases, the J end lost 5 bases, and 9 bases lay between the germline ends. Germline CDR1 is PRHDT and CDR2 is FYEKMQ (reference sequence). The CDR3 has 12 residues. This CDR3 is CAKDRDNSPLHS. The CDR3 DNA reads TGTGCCAAAGACAGAGATAATTCACCCCTCCACTCT.

Ten or more counts support this clonotype. V and J are TRBV10-3 and TRBJ1-4; D gene unclear. Per germline, CDR1 ENHRY and CDR2 SYGVKD. The CDR3 has 13 residues. The V end was cut by 0 bases, the J end by 3 bases, with 2 bases between. Here the CDR3 DNA reads TGTGCCATCAGTGAGTCAGCTAATGAAAAACTGTTTTTT. Translation gives CAISESANEKLFF.

The chain uses TRBV7-8 and TRBJ2-7, with TRBD1 matching over 8 bases. Germline V gene lookup returns CDR1 SGHVS and CDR2 FQNEAQ. The CDR3 totals 15 residues. V dropped 2 bases and J dropped 0; count of bases not matched to a gene: 3. The CDR3 coding sequence is TGTGCCAGCAGCTTAAAGGACAGGGCCTCCTACGAGCAGTACTTC. Its translation is CASSLKDRASYEQYF.

About this clonotype itself: One base away lies a much larger clone, so this may be a sequencing read error. The rearrangement links TRBV10-3 to TRBJ1-5; TRBD1 agrees at 7 bases. CDR1 is ENHRY, CDR2 SYGVKD, per germline. This CDR3 is built from 14 residues. CDR3 in amino acids: CASSEIGGNRPQHF. The CDR3 DNA follows: TGTGCCAGCAGTGAGATAGGGGGCAATCGGCCCCAGCATTTT.

Notes on this clonotype: A much larger clone lies one base from this, so it may be a read error. The gene calls are TRBV7-9 and TRBJ1-1; D call uncertain. The CDR3 length is 12 residues. Trimming took off 3 bases at V and 4 bases at J, with 6 bases between the two ends. Germline CDR1 SEHNR, CDR2 FQNEAQ (reference sequence). CDR3 sequence: CASSFVSTEAFF. The CDR3 bases are TGTGCCAGCAGCTTCGTGAGCACTGAAGCTTTCTTT.

The sample holds one count of this clonotype. A much larger clone differs from this one at a single base, so this may be a read error. V is TRBV6-5 and J is TRBJ1-2, with D perhaps matching TRBD1 (5 bases). This CDR3 is 14 amino acids long. Germline V gene data show CDR1 as MNHEY and CDR2 as SVGAGI. The CDR3 sequence: CASSLASGLGGHTF. As DNA, the CDR3 is TGTGCCAGCAGTTTAGCCTCGGGACTCGGTGGCCACACCTTC.

The CDR3 coding sequence is TGCAGTGCTCCCCGCAGGAGGGATTCGGCTGGCTACACCTTC. It is translated as CSAPRRRDSAGYTF. The chain joins TRBV20-1 to TRBJ1-2; D is uncertain. The length of the CDR3 is 14 residues. CDR1 is DFQATT and CDR2 is SNEGSKA in the germline V gene (reference sequence). Trimming took off 5 bases at V and 7 bases at J, with 20 bases between the two ends.

This clonotype was seen repeatedly, ten times or more. V is TRBV29-1 and J is TRBJ2-5, with TRBD2 matching 7 bases. Germline V gives CDR1 SQVTM, CDR2 ANQGSEA. Unmatched junction bases numbered 6, after V lost 6 bases and J lost 2 bases. This CDR3 has 13 amino acids. The CDR3 sequence is CSVEPGLQETQYF. The DNA of the CDR3 is TGCAGCGTAGAACCGGGACTACAAGAGACCCAGTACTTC.

This clonotype has at least ten counts. V is TRBV2 and J is TRBJ2-7; D is unclear. The J call may not be correct, given that the DNA end is closer to TRBJ2-1. The germline V gene encodes CDR1 SNHLY and CDR2 FYNNEI. This CDR3 spans 13 amino acids. CDR3 residues: CASSLGLVAEQFF. The CDR3 DNA reads TGTGCCAGCAGCCTAGGGCTAGTTGCCGAGCAGTTCTTC.

J is TRBJ2-2 and V is TRBV7-2; 11 nucleotides match TRBD2. Unmatched junction bases numbered 5, after V lost 1 base and J lost 4 bases. Germline assignment: CDR1 SGHTA and CDR2 FQGNSA. The CDR3 extends over 17 amino acids. DNA for the CDR3: TGTGCCAGCAGCTTAGGGTCCCTAGCGGGGGGCACCGGGGAGCTGTTTTTT. This sequence encodes CASSLGSLAGGTGELFF.

About this clonotype: Possible read error: a much larger clone is one base away. The chain uses TRBV7-9 and TRBJ2-5; a weak D match, TRBD2 (5 bases). Germline V CDR1 and CDR2: SEHNR, FQNEAQ (reference sequence). The CDR3 covers 14 residues. V was clipped by 7 bases and J by 6 bases, with 18 bases between them. This CDR3 is CASIDDGEGKTQYF. The CDR3 DNA reads TGTGCCAGCATCGACGACGGGGAAGGGAAGACCCAGTACTTC. Drawing the rest from reference TRBV7-9 and TRBJ2-5, the complete variable domain is DTGVSQNPRHKITKRGQNVTFRCDPISEHNRLYWYRQTLGQGPEFLTYFQNEAQLEKSRLLSDRFSAERPKGSFSTLEIQRTEQGDSAMYLCASIDDGEGKTQYFGPGTRLLVL.

The chain is built from TRBV7-2 and TRBJ2-5, with 9 bases fitting TRBD1. Germline CDR1 is SGHTA and CDR2 is FQGNSA. The CDR3 consists of 16 residues. J was trimmed by 3 bases and V by 2 bases; bases with no gene match: 7. The CDR3 sequence: CASSLRTGDPKETQYF. CDR3 DNA sequence: TGTGCCAGCAGCTTACGGACAGGGGACCCAAAAGAGACCCAGTACTTC.

The rearrangement joins TRBV5-1 to TRBJ2-7, with TRBD2 matching 7 bases. The germline CDR1 and CDR2 sequences are SGHRS and YFSETQ. With 1 base clipped from V and 0 bases from J, the junction kept 4 bases outside the gene matches. The CDR3 covers 15 residues. CDR3 amino acids: CASSLSGVNSYEQYF. The CDR3 coding sequence is TGCGCCAGCAGCTTGAGCGGGGTGAACTCCTACGAGCAGTACTTC.

This clonotype was observed a few times. The chain links TRBV6-5 to TRBJ1-4, with 7 bases fitting TRBD1. The CDR3 extends over 15 amino acids. The germline V gene encodes CDR1 MNHEY and CDR2 SVGAGI. V lost 5 bases, J lost 6 bases, and 9 bases stayed unmatched. CDR3 DNA sequence: TGTGCCAGCAGTCCCCGACAGGGAGATCATGAAAAACTGTTTTTT. It is translated as CASSPRQGDHEKLFF.

The chain couples TRBV10-2 to TRBJ1-1, with 8 bases that match TRBD1. The V and J ends lost 5 bases and 4 bases, in that order; junction bases with no gene match: 6. Per the germline V gene, CDR1 is WSHSY and CDR2 is SAAADI. The CDR3 runs to 14 residues. CDR3 sequence: CASSHPDRATEAFF. CDR3 bases: TGCGCCAGCAGTCACCCGGACAGGGCCACTGAAGCTTTCTTT.

This clonotype was counted ten times or more. The rearrangement uses TRBV5-1 and TRBJ2-7; D uncertain. V was trimmed by 1 base and J by 0 bases, leaving 5 bases between them. CDR1 SGHRS and CDR2 YFSETQ come from the germline V gene. CDR3 size: 13 residues. The CDR3 protein is CASSLTVSYEQYF. The CDR3 DNA reads as TGCGCCAGCAGCTTGACAGTCTCCTACGAGCAGTACTTC.

As concerns this clonotype: A much larger clone differs from this one at a single base, so this may be a read error. The gene calls are TRBV2 and TRBJ1-1; D unclear. The CDR3 runs 12 residues. The germline V gene has CDR1 SNHLY and CDR2 FYNNEI. CDR3 amino acids: CASRPGNTEAYF. The CDR3 DNA follows: TGTGCCAGCAGACCGGGGAACACTGAAGCTTACTTT.

V usage is TRBV5-1 and J usage is TRBJ2-7, with 7 bases aligning to TRBD2. J lost 2 bases, V lost 2 bases, and 10 bases had no gene match. The CDR3 has 16 residues. Germline CDR1 is SGHRS and CDR2 is YFSETQ. The CDR3 loop reads CASSLPPRGVPYEQYF. The DNA of the CDR3 is TGCGCCAGCAGCTTACCCCCTCGGGGGGTACCCTACGAGCAGTACTTC.

This clonotype has a count of ten or more. The chain links TRBV19 to TRBJ1-1; D gene uncertain. The germline V gene encodes CDR1 LNHDA and CDR2 SQIVND (reference sequence). V dropped 4 bases and J dropped 3 bases, with 9 bases sitting between them. The CDR3 extends over 13 amino acids. The CDR3 loop reads CASSNPGHTEAFF. CDR3 nucleotides: TGTGCCAGTAGTAACCCGGGTCACACTGAAGCTTTCTTT.

This chain uses TRBV7-9 with TRBJ2-1; D gene uncertain. This CDR3 spans 12 amino acids. Germline CDR1 is SEHNR and CDR2 is FQNEAQ (reference sequence). V dropped 6 bases and J dropped 8 bases, with 11 bases sitting between them. The CDR3 bases are TGTGCCAGCAGTAATTCTGAGGATGAGCAGTTCTTC. Translating gives CASSNSEDEQFF.

There are many counts of this clonotype. One end of the junction is discordant with germline, which a read error may explain. The chain links TRBV7-7 to TRBJ1-3; maybe TRBD1 (5 bases). Germline V gene sequence: CDR1 SSHAT, CDR2 FNYEAQ (reference sequence). This CDR3 has 14 amino acids. The CDR3 DNA reads as TGTGCTAGCAGCCCCAGCACAGGTGGAAACACCATATATTTT. It translates to CASSPSTGGNTIYF.